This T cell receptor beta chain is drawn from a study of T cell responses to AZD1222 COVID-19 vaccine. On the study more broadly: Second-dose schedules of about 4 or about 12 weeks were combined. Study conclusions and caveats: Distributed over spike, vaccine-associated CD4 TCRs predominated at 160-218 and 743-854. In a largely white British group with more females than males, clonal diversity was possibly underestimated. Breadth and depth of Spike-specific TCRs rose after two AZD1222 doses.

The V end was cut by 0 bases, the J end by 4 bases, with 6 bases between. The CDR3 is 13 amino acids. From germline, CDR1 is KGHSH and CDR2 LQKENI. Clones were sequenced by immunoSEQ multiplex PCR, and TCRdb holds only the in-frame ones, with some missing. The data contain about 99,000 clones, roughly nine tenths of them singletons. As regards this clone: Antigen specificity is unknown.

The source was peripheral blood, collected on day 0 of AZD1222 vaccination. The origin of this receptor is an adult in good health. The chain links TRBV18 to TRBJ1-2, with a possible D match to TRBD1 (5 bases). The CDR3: CASSPPDTYGYTF. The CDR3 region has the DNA TGTGCCAGCTCACCACCGGACACCTATGGCTACACCTTC.